What follows describes a single T cell receptor beta chain. Its antigen remains unidentified. The ends lost 4 bases at V and 9 bases at J; junction bases unmatched: 14. The CDR3 totals 17 residues. Germline V gene data show CDR1 as SGHDT and CDR2 as YYEEEE. About 110 mL of blood, on average, came from one heparinised draw per donor. This specimen comes from a study of beta chain features in type 1 diabetes. TCRB transcripts that were expressed got sequenced, as all of the isolated RNA had been reverse transcribed. Here immunoSEQ multiplex PCR was the method, and the copy in TCRdb shows in-frame clones only, minus some. The repertoire holds around 400,000 clones, with over 12% as singletons. Study results and limitations: It was among patients, rather than healthy donors, that naive, central memory and Treg TCRB repertoires appeared more similar. Amplification by PCR could prefer shorter templates, with the same effect in patients and controls. Among type 1 diabetes patients, VDJ junctions had fewer insertions and more deletions.

This chain links TRBV5-6 with TRBJ2-1; 12 nucleotides match TRBD2. Material: naive CD4+ T cells from blood. The source is a woman aged 18-30 years in good health. CDR3 nucleotide sequence: TGTGCCAGCAGCCCAGGACTAGCGGGGCTTCGGTCAGGTGAGCAGTTCTTC. It yields the protein CASSPGLAGLRSGEQFF.